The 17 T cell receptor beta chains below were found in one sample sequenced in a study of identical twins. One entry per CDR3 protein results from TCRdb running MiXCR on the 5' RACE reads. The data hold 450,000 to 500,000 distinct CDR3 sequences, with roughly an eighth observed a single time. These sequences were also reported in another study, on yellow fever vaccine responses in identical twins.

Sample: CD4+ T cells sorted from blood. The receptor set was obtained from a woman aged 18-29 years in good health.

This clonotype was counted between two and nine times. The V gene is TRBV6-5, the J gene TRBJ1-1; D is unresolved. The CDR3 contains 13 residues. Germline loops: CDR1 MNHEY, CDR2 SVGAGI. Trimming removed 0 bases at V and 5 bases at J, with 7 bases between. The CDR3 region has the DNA TGTGCCAGCAGTTACTCCTCCATGACTGAAGCTTTCTTT. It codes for CASSYSSMTEAFF.

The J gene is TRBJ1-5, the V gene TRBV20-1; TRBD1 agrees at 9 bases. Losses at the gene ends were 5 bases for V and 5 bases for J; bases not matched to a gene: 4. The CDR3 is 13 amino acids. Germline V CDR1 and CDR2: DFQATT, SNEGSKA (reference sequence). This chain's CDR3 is CSAGTGYDQPQHF. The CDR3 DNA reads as TGCAGTGCTGGGACAGGGTACGATCAGCCCCAGCATTTT.

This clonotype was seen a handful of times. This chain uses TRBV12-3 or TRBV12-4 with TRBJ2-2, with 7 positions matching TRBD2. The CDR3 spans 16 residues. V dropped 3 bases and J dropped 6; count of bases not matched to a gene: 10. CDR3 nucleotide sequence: TGTGCCAGCAGTTTGCGTGGGGGGGTGTCCGCCGGGGAGCTGTTTTTT. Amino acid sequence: CASSLRGGVSAGELFF.

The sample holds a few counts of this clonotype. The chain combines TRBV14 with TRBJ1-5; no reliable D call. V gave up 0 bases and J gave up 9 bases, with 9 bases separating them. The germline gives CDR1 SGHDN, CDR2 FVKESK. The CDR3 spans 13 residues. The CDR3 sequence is CASSQELTGPQHF. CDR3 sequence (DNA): TGTGCCAGCAGCCAAGAGCTGACGGGGCCCCAGCATTTT.

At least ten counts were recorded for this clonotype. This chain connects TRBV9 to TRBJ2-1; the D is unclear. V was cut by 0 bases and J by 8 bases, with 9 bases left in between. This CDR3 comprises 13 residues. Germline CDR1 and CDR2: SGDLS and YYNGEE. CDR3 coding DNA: TGTGCCAGCAGCGTAGAGGGTTGGGATGAGCAGTTCTTC. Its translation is CASSVEGWDEQFF.

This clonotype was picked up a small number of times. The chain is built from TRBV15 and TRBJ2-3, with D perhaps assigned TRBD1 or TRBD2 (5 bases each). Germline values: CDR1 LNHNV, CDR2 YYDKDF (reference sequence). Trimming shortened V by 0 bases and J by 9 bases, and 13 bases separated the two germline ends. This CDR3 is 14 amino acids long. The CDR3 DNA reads TGTGCCACCAGCAGAGATTCGGGGCTCGGGACGCAGTATTTT. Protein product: CATSRDSGLGTQYF.

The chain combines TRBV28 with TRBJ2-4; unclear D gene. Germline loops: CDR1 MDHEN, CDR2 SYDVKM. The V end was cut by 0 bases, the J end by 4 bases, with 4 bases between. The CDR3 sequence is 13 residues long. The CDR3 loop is CASSLWQKNIQYF. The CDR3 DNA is TGTGCCAGCAGTTTATGGCAGAAAAACATTCAGTACTTC.

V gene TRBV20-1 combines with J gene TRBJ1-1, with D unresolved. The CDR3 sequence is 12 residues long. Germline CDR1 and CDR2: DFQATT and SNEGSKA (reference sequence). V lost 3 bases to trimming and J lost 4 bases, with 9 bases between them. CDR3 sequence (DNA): TGCAGTGCTAGCCAGGATGCCACTGAAGCTTTCTTT. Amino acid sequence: CSASQDATEAFF.

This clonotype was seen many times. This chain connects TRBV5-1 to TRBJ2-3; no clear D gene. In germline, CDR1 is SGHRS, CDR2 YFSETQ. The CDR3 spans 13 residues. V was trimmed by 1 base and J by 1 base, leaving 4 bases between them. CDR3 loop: CASSLTGTDTQYF. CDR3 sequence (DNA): TGCGCCAGCAGCTTGACAGGCACAGATACGCAGTATTTT.

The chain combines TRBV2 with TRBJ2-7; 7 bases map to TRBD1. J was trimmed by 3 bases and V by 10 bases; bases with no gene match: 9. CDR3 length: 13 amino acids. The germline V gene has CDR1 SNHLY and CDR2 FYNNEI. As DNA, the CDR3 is TGTGCCACAACAGGGGACGGAGACTACGAGCAGTACTTC. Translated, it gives CATTGDGDYEQYF.

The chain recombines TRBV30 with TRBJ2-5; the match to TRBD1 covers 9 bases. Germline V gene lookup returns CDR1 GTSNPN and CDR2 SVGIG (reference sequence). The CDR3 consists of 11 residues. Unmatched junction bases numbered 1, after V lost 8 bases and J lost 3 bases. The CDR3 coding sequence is TGTGCCCGGGACAGGGAAGAGACCCAGTACTTC. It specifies CARDREETQYF.

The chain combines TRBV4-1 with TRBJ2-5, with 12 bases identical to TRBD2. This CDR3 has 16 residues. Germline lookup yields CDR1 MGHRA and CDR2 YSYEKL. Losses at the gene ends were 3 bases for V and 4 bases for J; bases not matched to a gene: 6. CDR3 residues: CASSHPTSGRRETQYF. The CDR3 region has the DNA TGCGCCAGCAGCCACCCGACTAGCGGGAGAAGAGAGACCCAGTACTTC.

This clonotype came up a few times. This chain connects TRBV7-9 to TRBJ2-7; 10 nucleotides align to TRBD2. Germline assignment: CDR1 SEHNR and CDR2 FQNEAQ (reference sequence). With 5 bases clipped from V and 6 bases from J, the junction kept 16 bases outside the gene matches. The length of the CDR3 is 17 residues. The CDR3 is CASSLRGLGTSDTEQYF. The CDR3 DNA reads TGTGCCAGCAGCCTCAGGGGGCTCGGGACTAGCGATACCGAGCAGTACTTC. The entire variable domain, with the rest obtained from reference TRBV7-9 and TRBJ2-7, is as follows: DTGVSQNPRHKITKRGQNVTFRCDPISEHNRLYWYRQTLGQGPEFLTYFQNEAQLEKSRLLSDRFSAERPKGSFSTLEIQRTEQGDSAMYLCASSLRGLGTSDTEQYFGPGTRLTVT.

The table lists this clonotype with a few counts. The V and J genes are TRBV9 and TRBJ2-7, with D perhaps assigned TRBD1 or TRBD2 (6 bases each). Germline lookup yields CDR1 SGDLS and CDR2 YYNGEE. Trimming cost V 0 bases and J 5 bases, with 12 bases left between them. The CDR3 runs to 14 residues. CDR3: CASSVDLRGDEQYF. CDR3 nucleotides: TGTGCCAGCAGCGTAGATCTGAGGGGGGACGAGCAGTACTTC.

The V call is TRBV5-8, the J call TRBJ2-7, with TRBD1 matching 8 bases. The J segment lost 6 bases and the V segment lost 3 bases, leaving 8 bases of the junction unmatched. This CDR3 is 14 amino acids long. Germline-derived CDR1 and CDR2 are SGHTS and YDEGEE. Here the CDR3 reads CASSSGQGDGEQYF. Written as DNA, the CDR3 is TGTGCCAGCAGCTCTGGACAGGGAGATGGCGAGCAGTACTTC.

The DNA for the CDR3 is TGTGCCAGCAGCTTTGAGGACAGGAATCCTGAAGCTTTCTTT. The encoded protein is CASSFEDRNPEAFF. The chain joins TRBV7-9 to TRBJ1-1; TRBD1 matches at 7 bases. The germline V gene has CDR1 SEHNR and CDR2 FQNEAQ (reference sequence). The CDR3 has 14 amino acids. With 3 bases clipped from V and 6 bases from J, the junction kept 7 bases outside the gene matches.

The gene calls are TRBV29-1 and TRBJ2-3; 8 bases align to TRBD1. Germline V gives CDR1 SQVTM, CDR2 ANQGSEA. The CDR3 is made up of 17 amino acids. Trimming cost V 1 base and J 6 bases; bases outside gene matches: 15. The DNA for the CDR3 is TGCAGCGTTGAAGGGTGGAGGCAGGGGGCAAAAGCCGATACGCAGTATTTT. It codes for CSVEGWRQGAKADTQYF.